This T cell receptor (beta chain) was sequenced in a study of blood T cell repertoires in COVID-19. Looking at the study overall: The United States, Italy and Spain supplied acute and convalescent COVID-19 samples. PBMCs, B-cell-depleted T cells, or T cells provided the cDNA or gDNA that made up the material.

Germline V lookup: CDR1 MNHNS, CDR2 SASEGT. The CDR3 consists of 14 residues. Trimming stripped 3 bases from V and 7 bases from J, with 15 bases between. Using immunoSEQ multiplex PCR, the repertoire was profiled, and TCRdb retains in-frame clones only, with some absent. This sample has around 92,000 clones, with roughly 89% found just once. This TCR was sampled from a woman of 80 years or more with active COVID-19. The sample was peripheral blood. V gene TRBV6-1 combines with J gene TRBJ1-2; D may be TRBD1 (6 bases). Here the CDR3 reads CASSEEQGIVGYTF. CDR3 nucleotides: TGTGCCAGCAGTGAGGAACAGGGAATAGTTGGCTACACCTTC.